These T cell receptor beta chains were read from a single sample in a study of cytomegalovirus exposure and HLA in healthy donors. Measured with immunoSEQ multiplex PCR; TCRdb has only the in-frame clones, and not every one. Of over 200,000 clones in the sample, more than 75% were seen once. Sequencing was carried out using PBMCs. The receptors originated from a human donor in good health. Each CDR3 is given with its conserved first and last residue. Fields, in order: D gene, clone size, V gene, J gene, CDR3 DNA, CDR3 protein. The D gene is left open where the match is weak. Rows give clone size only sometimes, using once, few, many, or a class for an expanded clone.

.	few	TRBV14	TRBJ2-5	TGTGCCAGCAGCCAACAACTACAAGAGACCCAGTACTTC	CASSQQLQETQYF
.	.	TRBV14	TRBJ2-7	TGTGCCAGCAGCCAAGACAGGGTTGGCGAGCAGTACTTC	CASSQDRVGEQYF
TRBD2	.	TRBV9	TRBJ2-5	TGTGCCAGCAGCGTAGCGGGAGGCCTGAAAGAGACCCAGTACTTC	CASSVAGGLKETQYF
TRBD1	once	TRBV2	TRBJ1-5	TGTGCCAGCTCCTCGGACAGGGTCTCTCAGCCCCAGCATTTT	CASSSDRVSQPQHF
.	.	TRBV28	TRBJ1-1	TGTGCCAGCAGTTCCGAGACGGGGGTTGACACTGAAGCTTTCTTT	CASSSETGVDTEAFF
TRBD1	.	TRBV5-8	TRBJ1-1	TGTGCCAGCAGGCCAGGACAGGGGGCGAGTGAAGCTTTCTTT	CASRPGQGASEAFF
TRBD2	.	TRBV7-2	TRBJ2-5	TGTGCCAGCAGCGCCCCGGGGAGGGGACTAGCAGGTCAAGAGACCCAGTACTTC	CASSAPGRGLAGQETQYF
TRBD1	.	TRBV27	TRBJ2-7	TGTGCCAGCAATACTATGGACAGGGGGGCGTACGAGCAGTACTTC	CASNTMDRGAYEQYF
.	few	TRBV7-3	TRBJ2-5	TGTGCCAGCAGCTTAAATCCTCAAGAGACCCAGTACTTC	CASSLNPQETQYF
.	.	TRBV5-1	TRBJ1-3	TGCGCCAGCAGCTTGGCCGGAGTAGGTAGAAACACCATATATTTT	CASSLAGVGRNTIYF
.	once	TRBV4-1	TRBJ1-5	TGCGCCAGCAGCATTTTCCAGGGGAGCAATCAGCCCCAGCATTTT	CASSIFQGSNQPQHF
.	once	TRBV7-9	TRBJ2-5	TGTGCCAGCAGCACCCGCGAGGAGACCCAGTACTTC	CASSTREETQYF
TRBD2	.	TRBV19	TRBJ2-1	TGTGCCAGTAGTATAGTCTTGAGAAGAGCGGGAGGTGTGAATGAGCAGTTCTTC	CASSIVLRRAGGVNEQFF
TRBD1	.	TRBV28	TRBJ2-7	TGTGCCAGCAGTCAAGACAGGGGCGAGCAGTACTTC	CASSQDRGEQYF
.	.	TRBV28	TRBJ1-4	TGTGCCAGCAGTCTACCGAGACTTCCGAGGACTAATGAAAAACTGTTTTTT	CASSLPRLPRTNEKLFF
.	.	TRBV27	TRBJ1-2	TGTGCCAGCAGTTTATCAGGAGGGTTAGGCTACACCTTC	CASSLSGGLGYTF
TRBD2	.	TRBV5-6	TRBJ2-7	TGTGCCAGCAGCAGTCCAGGCGCTAGCGGGAATACCCGCTACGAGCAGTACTTC	CASSSPGASGNTRYEQYF
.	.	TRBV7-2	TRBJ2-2	TGTGCCAGCAGCTTAGCGGCCAGGGAGCTGTTTTTT	CASSLAARELFF
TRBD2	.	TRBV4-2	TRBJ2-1	TGTGCCAGCAGCCAAGCGGGGGGACTAGCCCCGGATGAGCAGTTCTTC	CASSQAGGLAPDEQFF
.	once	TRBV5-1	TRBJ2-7	TGCGCCAGCAGCTTGGTTAGCGGCGAGCAGTACTTC	CASSLVSGEQYF
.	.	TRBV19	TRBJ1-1	TGTGCCAGTAGTATCTTAGCGGGCGGGAACACTGAAGCTTTCTTT	CASSILAGGNTEAFF
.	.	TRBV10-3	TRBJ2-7	TGTGCCATCAGTGCCTCTTACGAGCAGTACTTC	CAISASYEQYF
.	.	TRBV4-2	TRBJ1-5	TGTGCCAGCAGCCAAGAAACACATCAGCCCCAGCATTTT	CASSQETHQPQHF
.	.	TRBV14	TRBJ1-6	TGTGCCAGCAGCCCCTCGAGGGATCGGATTTCACCCCTCCACTTT	CASSPSRDRISPLHF
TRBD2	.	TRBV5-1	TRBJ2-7	TGCGCCAGCAGCCCCGGACTAGCGGGAGTTCGGGGGCAGAGGGGCGAGCAGTACTTC	CASSPGLAGVRGQRGEQYF
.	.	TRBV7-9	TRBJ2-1	TGTGCCAGCAGCCTTCCGGGGGTCAATGAGCAGTTCTTC	CASSLPGVNEQFF
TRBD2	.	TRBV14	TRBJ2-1	TGTGCCAGCAGCCAGCGAAGAAATAAAAGCGGGAGGCCCTACAATGAGCAGTTCTTC	CASSQRRNKSGRPYNEQFF
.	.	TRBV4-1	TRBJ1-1	TGCGCCACCGGGGATCCGAACACTGAAGCTTTCTTT	CATGDPNTEAFF
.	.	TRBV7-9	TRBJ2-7	TGTTCCAGCAGCTTAGGGGAGGTTAAGGGTGTAATGTACGAGCAGTACTTC	CSSSLGEVKGVMYEQYF
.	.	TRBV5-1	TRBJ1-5	TGCGCCAGCAGCTTGGAGCAGGGAGGGCCCCAGCATTTT	CASSLEQGGPQHF
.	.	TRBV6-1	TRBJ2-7	TGTGCCAGCATTTTGAGCGGAGCCTACGAGCAGTACTTC	CASILSGAYEQYF
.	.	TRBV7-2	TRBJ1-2	TGTGCCAGCAGCTTCGGCAGGGCGGGGGGCTACACCTTC	CASSFGRAGGYTF
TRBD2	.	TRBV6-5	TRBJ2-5	TGTGCCAGCAGTTTGCGGACTAGTAAAGAGACCCAGTACTTC	CASSLRTSKETQYF
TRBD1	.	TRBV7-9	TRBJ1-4	TGTGCCAGCAGCACGACAGGGGGCGCGGGCCTAACTAATGAAAAACTGTTTTTT	CASSTTGGAGLTNEKLFF
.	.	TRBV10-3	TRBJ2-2	TGTGCCATCAGTGAGTCGATATACAGGGTAAACACCGGGGAGCTGTTTTTT	CAISESIYRVNTGELFF
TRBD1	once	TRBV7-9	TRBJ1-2	TGTGCCAGCAGCTTGGGGGACAGGGGGCTCAACTATGGCTACACCTTC	CASSLGDRGLNYGYTF
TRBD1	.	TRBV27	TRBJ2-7	TGTGCCAGCAGTCGTTTGGACAGGCTCTCCTACGAGCAGTACTTC	CASSRLDRLSYEQYF
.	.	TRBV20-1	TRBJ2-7	TGCAGTGCTAGCGGGATGGGCGAGCAGTACTTC	CSASGMGEQYF
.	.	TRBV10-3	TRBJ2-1	TGTGCCATCAGTGAGCACGTGGGGCCAAATGAGCAGTTCTTC	CAISEHVGPNEQFF
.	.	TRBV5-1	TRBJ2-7	TGCGCCAGCAGCTTGGATATCGGGTACGAGCAGTACTTC	CASSLDIGYEQYF
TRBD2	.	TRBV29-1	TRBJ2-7	TGCAGCGTTGAAGGACTAGCGGGAGACGAGCAGTACTTC	CSVEGLAGDEQYF
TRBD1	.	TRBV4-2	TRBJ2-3	TGTGCCAGCAGCCAACTAAGTAGCGGGGACAGGGGAACAGATACGCAGTATTTT	CASSQLSSGDRGTDTQYF
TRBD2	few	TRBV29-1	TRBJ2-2	TGCAGCGTCCTTAGCGGGAGCCCCGGGGAGCTGTTTTTT	CSVLSGSPGELFF
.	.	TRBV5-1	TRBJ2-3	TGCGCCAGCAGCTTGGTGGAGGTCTCGCTTGAAGCAGATACGCAGTATTTT	CASSLVEVSLEADTQYF
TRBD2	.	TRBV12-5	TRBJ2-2	TGTGCTAGTGGTTTGCCCGAAAGACTAGCGGGAGCGGCCGGGGAGCTGTTTTTT	CASGLPERLAGAAGELFF
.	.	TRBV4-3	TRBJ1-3	TGCGCCAGCAGCCAGAGGATTCAGAACACCATATATTTT	CASSQRIQNTIYF
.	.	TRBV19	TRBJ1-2	TGTGCCAGTAGTATACAACAGGGTTTAAACTATGGCTACACCTTC	CASSIQQGLNYGYTF
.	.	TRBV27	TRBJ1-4	TGTGCCAGCAGTCCCAGGATCGCAACTAATGAAAAACTGTTTTTT	CASSPRIATNEKLFF
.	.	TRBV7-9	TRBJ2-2	TGTGCCACTACACGGGGAGGTATGGACACCGGGGAGCTGTTTTTT	CATTRGGMDTGELFF
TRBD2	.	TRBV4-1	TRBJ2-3	TGCGCCAGCAGCCTTGGACTAGCGGGAGTAACAGGCACAGATACGCAGTATTTT	CASSLGLAGVTGTDTQYF